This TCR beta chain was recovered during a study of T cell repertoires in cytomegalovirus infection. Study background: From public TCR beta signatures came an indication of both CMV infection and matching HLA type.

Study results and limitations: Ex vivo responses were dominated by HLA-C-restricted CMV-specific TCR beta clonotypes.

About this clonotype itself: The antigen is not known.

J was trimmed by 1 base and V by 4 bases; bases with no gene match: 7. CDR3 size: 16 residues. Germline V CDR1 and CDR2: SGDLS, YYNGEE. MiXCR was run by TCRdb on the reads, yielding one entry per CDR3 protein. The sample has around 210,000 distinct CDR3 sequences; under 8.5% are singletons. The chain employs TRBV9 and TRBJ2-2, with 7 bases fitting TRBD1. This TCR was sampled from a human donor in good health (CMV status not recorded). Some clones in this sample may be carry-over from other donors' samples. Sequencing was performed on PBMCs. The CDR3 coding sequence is TGTGCCAGCAGCCCTCCGGGACAGAGGAACACCGGGGAGCTGTTTTTT. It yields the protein CASSPPGQRNTGELFF.